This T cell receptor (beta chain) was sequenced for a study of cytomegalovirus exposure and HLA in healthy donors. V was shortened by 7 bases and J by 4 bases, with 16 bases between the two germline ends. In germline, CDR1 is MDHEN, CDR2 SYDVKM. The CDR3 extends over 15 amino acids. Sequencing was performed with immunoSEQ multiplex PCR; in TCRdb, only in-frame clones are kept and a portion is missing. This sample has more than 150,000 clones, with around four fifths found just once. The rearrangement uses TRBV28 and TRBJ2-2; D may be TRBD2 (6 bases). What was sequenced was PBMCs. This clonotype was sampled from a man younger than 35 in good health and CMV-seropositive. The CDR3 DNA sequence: TGTGCCAGCACCGCCGGGAGAGAGGGCACCGGGGAGCTGTTTTTT. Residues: CASTAGREGTGELFF.